This TCR beta chain was identified during a study of blood T cell repertoires in COVID-19. Study background: The samples span acute and convalescent COVID-19 from the United States, Italy and Spain. From T cells, B-cell-depleted T cells, or PBMCs came the material, which was cDNA or gDNA.

With 6 bases removed from V and 4 bases from J, the gap between germline ends came to 12 bases. The CDR3 length is 13 residues. Looked up from germline, CDR1 is SEHNR and CDR2 is FQNEAQ (reference sequence). Original data processing: Amplification from reference gene primers served as the basis for estimated nucleated cell counts. Clones were sequenced by immunoSEQ multiplex PCR, and TCRdb holds only the in-frame ones, with some missing. That table furnishes V, J and clone size, whereas the DNA furnished D and trimming. The sample holds hundreds of thousands of clones, approximately 86% seen once. The source of this sequence is a man younger than 35 with active or convalescent COVID-19. This sequence joins TRBV7-9 and TRBJ1-1, with D perhaps TRBD1 (6 bases). Sequencing input: peripheral blood. The CDR3 nucleotides read TGTGCCAGCAGGCAGACAGGCCTCACTGAAGCTTTCTTT. It codes for CASRQTGLTEAFF.